This T cell receptor (beta chain) was obtained from a study of blood T cell repertoires in COVID-19. The CDR3 consists of 18 residues. Original data processing: The authors estimated nucleated cell counts from reference gene primer amplification. Libraries were prepared by immunoSEQ multiplex PCR; TCRdb keeps only in-frame clonotypes and omits some of them. The V and J calls and the clone size are those of that table, but D and trimming were determined from the DNA. The table records 200,000 to 250,000 clones, approximately 87% of them present only once. Assignments of participants to cohorts depended upon their own reported clinical history.

Material: PBMCs or T cells enriched from blood (not recorded which). The sequence derives from a woman in her fifties or sixties in a cohort exposed to, infected with or recovered from COVID-19 (not recorded which). J is TRBJ1-5 and V is TRBV21-1; TRBD1 reflects the table's D call only, with no check against the DNA. TRBV21-1 is tagged as a pseudogene. CDR3 in amino acids: CASSRQTGLCAVNQPQHF. CDR3 DNA sequence: TGTGCCAGCAGCCGACAGACAGGGTTATGTGCCGTTAATCAGCCCCAGCATTTT.